This T cell receptor (beta chain) was observed in a study of cytomegalovirus exposure and HLA in healthy donors. The method was immunoSEQ multiplex PCR; TCRdb's version includes in-frame clones alone and lacks a portion of them. The profile covers approximately 150,000 clones, with roughly 91% appearing a single time and over 3% taken by the ten largest. The CDR3 has 23 residues. The trim removed 4 bases at V and 0 bases at J, leaving 22 bases unmatched. The germline V gene encodes CDR1 SGHRS and CDR2 YFSETQ. The origin of this receptor is a woman in her late teens or twenties in good health and CMV-seropositive. Input material: PBMCs. The rearrangement links TRBV5-1 to TRBJ2-1; 13 positions agree with TRBD2. CDR3 loop: CASSGTGRRGLAGHVGSYNEQFF. CDR3 nucleotide sequence: TGCGCCAGCAGCGGGACAGGGCGGAGGGGACTAGCGGGACACGTCGGCTCCTACAATGAGCAGTTCTTC.